This TCR beta chain came from a study of T cell changes during pregnancy in multiple sclerosis. Profiled with immunoSEQ multiplex PCR; TCRdb holds only in-frame clones, not every one. This table has about 41,000 clones, around 92% appearing once. Material: CD8+ T cells from peripheral blood mononuclear cells, obtained in the third trimester of pregnancy. The source of this sequence is a female donor with multiple sclerosis, enrolled in a pregnancy study.

The CDR3 here is CASSRPTSGSPGELFF. DNA of the CDR3: TGTGCCAGCAGCCGCCCGACTAGCGGGAGTCCCGGGGAGCTGTTTTTT. This chain connects TRBV5-6 to TRBJ2-2; 12 bases fit TRBD2. This CDR3 has 16 residues. Trimming removed 4 bases from V and 6 bases from J; junction bases left unmatched: 7. CDR1 and CDR2 (germline): SGHDT, YYEEEE. Combining the CDR3 with reference TRBV5-6 and TRBJ2-2 gives the whole variable domain DAGVTQSPTHLIKTRGQQVTLRCSPKSGHDTVSWYQQALGQGPQFIFQYYEEEERQRGNFPDRFSGHQFPNYSSELNVNALLLGDSALYLCASSRPTSGSPGELFFGEGSRLTVL.